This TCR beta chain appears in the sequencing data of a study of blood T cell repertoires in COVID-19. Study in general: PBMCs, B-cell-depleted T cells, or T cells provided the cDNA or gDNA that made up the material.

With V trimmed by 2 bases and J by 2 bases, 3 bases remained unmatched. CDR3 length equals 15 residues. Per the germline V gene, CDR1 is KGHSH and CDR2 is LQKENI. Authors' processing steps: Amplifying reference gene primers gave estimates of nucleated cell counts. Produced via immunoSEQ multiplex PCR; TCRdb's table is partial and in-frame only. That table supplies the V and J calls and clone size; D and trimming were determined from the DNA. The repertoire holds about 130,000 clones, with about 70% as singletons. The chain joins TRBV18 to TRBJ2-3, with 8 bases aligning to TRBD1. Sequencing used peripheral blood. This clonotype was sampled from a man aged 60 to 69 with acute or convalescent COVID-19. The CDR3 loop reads CASSPGQGATDTQYF. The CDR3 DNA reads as TGTGCCAGCTCACCAGGGCAGGGGGCCACAGATACGCAGTATTTT.